Presented here are 30 T cell receptor beta chains from one specimen sequenced in a study of type 1 regulatory T cells. Their antigens remain unidentified. TCRdb processed the reads anew with MiXCR; each CDR3 protein has one entry. The sample has roughly 71,000 distinct CDR3 sequences; around 68% are singletons. Sequenced sample: cultured T cells, either the whole culture or a sorted T cell fraction (not recorded which). Subset in this sample: Tr1-enriched cell product generated in vitro against host alloantigens. These receptor sequences come from a human donor in good health.

The gene calls are TRBV6-5 and TRBJ1-2; possibly TRBD1 for D (5 bases). The length of the CDR3 is 12 residues. The V end was cut by 4 bases, the J end by 10 bases, with 13 bases between. Germline V gene data show CDR1 as MNHEY and CDR2 as SVGAGI. The chain's CDR3 is CASSSDTRVYTF. CDR3 DNA sequence: TGTGCCAGCAGTTCCGACACCAGGGTCTACACCTTC.

This chain connects TRBV7-2 to TRBJ2-5, with TRBD2 identical over 12 bases. Trimming cost V 5 bases and J 1 base; bases outside gene matches: 8. Germline CDR1 and CDR2: SGHTA and FQGNSA. CDR3 length: 17 residues. CDR3 nucleotide sequence: TGTGCCAGCAGCACCACGACTAGCGGGAGTGTCCAAGAGACCCAGTACTTC. Encoded protein: CASSTTTSGSVQETQYF.

V gene TRBV18 combines with J gene TRBJ1-6; D remains unclear. CDR1 and CDR2 from the germline V gene are KGHSH and LQKENI. The CDR3 spans 16 residues. V was trimmed by 1 base and J by 6 bases, leaving 13 bases between them. The CDR3 region has the DNA TGTGCCAGCTCACCACGGTCGGACGGAACTAATTCACCCCTCCACTTT. Encoded protein: CASSPRSDGTNSPLHF.

This clonotype was observed a single time. V is TRBV30 and J is TRBJ2-1; 7 bases align to TRBD2. Losses at the gene ends were 5 bases for V and 14 bases for J; bases not matched to a gene: 0. The length of the CDR3 is 8 residues. CDR1 and CDR2 (germline): GTSNPN, SVGIG (reference sequence). As DNA, the CDR3 is TGTGCCTGGGGGGGGGAGTTCTTC. This gives the protein CAWGGEFF.

V is TRBV7-9 and J is TRBJ2-5; D possibly corresponds to TRBD2 (5 bases). Trimming cost V 10 bases and J 4 bases, with 13 bases left between them. Germline loops: CDR1 SEHNR, CDR2 FQNEAQ (reference sequence). There are 12 residues in the CDR3. The CDR3 here is CATRGLSETQYF. CDR3 sequence (DNA): TGTGCCACCCGAGGGTTATCAGAGACCCAGTACTTC.

In this sample, this clonotype turned up many times. The CDR3 nucleotides read TGTGCCAGCAGTTTAACGGGGGCCGGGGAGCTGTTTTTT. The encoded protein is CASSLTGAGELFF. The gene calls are TRBV12-3 or TRBV12-4 and TRBJ2-2, with a tentative D call TRBD2 (6 bases). The CDR3 contains 13 residues. With 2 bases removed from V and 6 bases from J, the gap between germline ends came to 7 bases.

This clonotype was found a few times. The J gene is TRBJ2-7, the V gene TRBV20-1; 10 bases align to TRBD2. After removal of 4 bases from V and 2 bases from J, the junction contained 5 bases not matched to a gene. CDR3 length equals 14 residues. From germline, CDR1 is DFQATT and CDR2 SNEGSKA (reference sequence). CDR3 nucleotides: TGCAGTGCTATCCCCGGGACTAGCGCCTACGAGCAGTACTTC. Encoded protein: CSAIPGTSAYEQYF.

V gene TRBV7-2 combines with J gene TRBJ2-1; 7 bases agree with TRBD2. J was trimmed by 12 bases and V by 5 bases; bases with no gene match: 7. The germline CDR1 and CDR2 sequences are SGHTA and FQGNSA. There are 12 residues in the CDR3. CDR3 nucleotides: TGTGCCAGCAGCCTGACTAGCACCAGGCAGTTCTTC. This codes for CASSLTSTRQFF.

There are a few counts of this clonotype. The chain employs TRBV20-1 and TRBJ1-5, with D hard to call. Germline values: CDR1 DFQATT, CDR2 SNEGSKA (reference sequence). V lost 0 bases to trimming and J lost 5 bases, with 11 bases between them. This CDR3 spans 14 amino acids. CDR3 region: CSARDAGRDQPQHF. The CDR3 DNA reads as TGCAGTGCTAGAGATGCGGGGAGGGATCAGCCCCAGCATTTT.

The chain recombines TRBV21-1 with TRBJ2-7. TRBV21-1 is a recognized pseudogene. This CDR3 region has 12 residues. The DNA of the CDR3 is TGTACCAGCCAGAGGAGCTCCTACGAGCAGTACTTC. It specifies CTSQRSSYEQYF.

The V gene is TRBV7-8, the J gene TRBJ2-3; 8 bases align to TRBD2. Germline V gives CDR1 SGHVS, CDR2 FQNEAQ. This CDR3 region has 17 residues. V dropped 3 bases and J dropped 2; count of bases not matched to a gene: 10. CDR3 in amino acids: CASSLPVAGSPTDTQYF. The CDR3 region has the DNA TGTGCCAGCAGCTTGCCAGTAGCGGGATCCCCCACAGATACGCAGTATTTT. The full variable domain, in which reference TRBV7-8 and TRBJ2-3 provide the parts outside the CDR3, is GAGVSQSPRYKVAKRGQDVALRCDPISGHVSLFWYQQALGQGPEFLTYFQNEAQLDKSGLPSDRFFAERPEGSVSTLKIQRTQQEDSAVYLCASSLPVAGSPTDTQYFGPGTRLTVL.

The chain uses TRBV5-1 and TRBJ2-7, with TRBD2 matching 10 bases. CDR3 length: 16 amino acids. CDR1 is SGHRS, CDR2 YFSETQ, per germline. The J segment lost 5 bases and the V segment lost 3 bases, leaving 11 bases of the junction unmatched. CDR3: CASSSRPLAGENEQYF. CDR3 nucleotide sequence: TGCGCCAGCAGCTCCCGGCCCCTAGCGGGAGAAAACGAGCAGTACTTC.

A few counts support this clonotype. This chain links TRBV5-1 with TRBJ2-7; TRBD2 matches at 7 bases. This CDR3 is built from 16 residues. J was trimmed by 3 bases and V by 0 bases; bases with no gene match: 9. Germline V gene data show CDR1 as SGHRS and CDR2 as YFSETQ. CDR3 coding DNA: TGCGCCAGCAGCTTGGGCGTGGCGGGAGCTTTCTACGAGCAGTACTTC. Translating it yields CASSLGVAGAFYEQYF.

The J gene is TRBJ2-3, the V gene TRBV6-6; D not certain. The germline V gene encodes CDR1 MNHNY and CDR2 SVGAGI (reference sequence). Trimming left V 2 bases short and J 2 bases short, with 14 bases between. The CDR3 sequence is 16 residues long. Here the CDR3 reads CASSYLTESLTDTQYF. The CDR3 DNA sequence: TGTGCCAGCAGTTACCTAACAGAGAGTCTCACAGATACGCAGTATTTT.

This clonotype counts as medium-sized. The chain recombines TRBV20-1 with TRBJ2-1, with a possible D match to TRBD1 (6 bases). This CDR3 has 16 residues. Per germline, CDR1 DFQATT and CDR2 SNEGSKA (reference sequence). Trimming shortened V by 1 base and J by 0 bases, and 13 bases separated the two germline ends. For the CDR3, the DNA is TGCAGTGCTAGAGTGAGACAGGCCAGCTCCTACAATGAGCAGTTCTTC. Translated: CSARVRQASSYNEQFF.

The chain uses TRBV7-9 and TRBJ2-1; D ambiguous. Germline lookup yields CDR1 SEHNR and CDR2 FQNEAQ (reference sequence). V lost 3 bases and J lost 3, with 12 bases in between. The CDR3 has 15 amino acids. The CDR3 sequence is CASSFSGQDYNEQFF. The CDR3 DNA sequence: TGTGCCAGCAGCTTTTCTGGGCAGGACTACAATGAGCAGTTCTTC.

This rearrangement joins TRBV7-9 to TRBJ1-1; D unresolved. Germline assignment: CDR1 SEHNR and CDR2 FQNEAQ (reference sequence). Trimming shortened V by 6 bases and J by 6 bases, and 11 bases separated the two germline ends. This CDR3 has 12 amino acids. The CDR3 DNA follows: TGTGCCAGCAGAGCCAGCGACGCTGAAGCTTTCTTT. Translated, it gives CASRASDAEAFF.

The chain carries TRBV20-1 and TRBJ2-1; D ambiguous. Between the trimmed V and J ends, which lost 6 bases and 7 bases, there was a span of 13 bases. Germline V CDR1 and CDR2: DFQATT, SNEGSKA (reference sequence). The CDR3 is 12 amino acids. The CDR3 is CSALSTLNEQFF. CDR3 bases: TGCAGTGCCCTATCTACTTTAAATGAGCAGTTCTTC.

The V call is TRBV6-2 or TRBV6-3, the J call TRBJ2-7, with D maybe TRBD2 (5 bases). Trimming pared 6 bases from V and 1 base from J, leaving 7 bases between. This CDR3 is built from 12 residues. The V gene's germline CDR1 is MNHEY and CDR2 SVGEGT. CDR3: CASSGVSYEQYF. The CDR3 DNA follows: TGTGCCAGCAGCGGGGTTTCCTACGAGCAGTACTTC.

This clonotype came up a few times. The chain links TRBV5-3 to TRBJ2-3, with a possible D match to TRBD2 (6 bases). TRBV5-3 is an open reading frame, and its role is uncertain. The CDR3 runs to 18 residues. V was cut by 3 bases and J by 0 bases, with 20 bases left in between. The CDR3 sequence: CARSSQRGSGTSTDTQYF. The CDR3 DNA is TGTGCCAGAAGCTCCCAACGAGGTAGCGGAACTAGCACAGATACGCAGTATTTT.

This sequence joins TRBV29-1 and TRBJ1-1; 7 nucleotides match TRBD1. Germline loops: CDR1 SQVTM, CDR2 ANQGSEA. The trim removed 3 bases at V and 5 bases at J, leaving 6 bases unmatched. The CDR3 has 13 amino acids. The CDR3 region has the DNA TGCAGCGTTGATTGGGACAGTGGTACTGAAGCTTTCTTT. Protein sequence: CSVDWDSGTEAFF.

In the case of this clonotype: The junction departs from the called germline gene at one end, perhaps through a read error. The chain links TRBV27 to TRBJ1-2; TRBD1 might be the D (5 bases). The length of the CDR3 is 14 residues. In germline, CDR1 is MNHEY, CDR2 SMNVEV (reference sequence). The CDR3 is CASSISSGQGGYTF. As DNA, the CDR3 is TGTGCCAGCAGTATATCTTCGGGGCAAGGTGGCTACACCTTC.

The rearrangement uses TRBV15 and TRBJ2-2; D gene unclear. CDR1 LNHNV and CDR2 YYDKDF come from the germline V gene (reference sequence). There are 15 residues in the CDR3. V lost 3 bases and J 2 bases, leaving 10 bases between the germline ends. The CDR3 DNA sequence: TGTGCCACCAGCAGGCAAAAGATTAACACCGGGGAGCTGTTTTTT. It is translated as CATSRQKINTGELFF. Drawing the rest from reference TRBV15 and TRBJ2-2, the complete variable domain is DAMVIQNPRYQVTQFGKPVTLSCSQTLNHNVMYWYQQKSSQAPKLLFHYYDKDFNNEADTPDNFQSRRPNTSFCFLDIRSPGLGDTAMYLCATSRQKINTGELFFGEGSRLTVL.

This clonotype was observed at least ten times. CDR3 region: CASSLGPAGGQKTQYF. CDR3 nucleotide sequence: TGCGCCAGCAGCTTGGGTCCAGCGGGAGGGCAGAAGACCCAGTACTTC. V and J are TRBV5-1 and TRBJ2-5; 10 bases agree with TRBD2. This CDR3 is 16 amino acids long. Germline V gene data show CDR1 as SGHRS and CDR2 as YFSETQ. The ends lost 0 bases at V and 6 bases at J; junction bases unmatched: 8.

This clonotype has just a few counts. The V call is TRBV10-3, the J call TRBJ2-1; TRBD1 aligns across 9 bases. V lost 11 bases, J lost 9 bases, and 11 bases stayed unmatched. Germline CDR1 reads ENHRY; CDR2 reads SYGVKD. The CDR3 runs to 13 residues. CDR3 DNA sequence: TGTGCCTCCCGGGGGACAGGGCATAGTGAGCAGTTCTTC. Translating it yields CASRGTGHSEQFF.

The V and J genes are TRBV27 and TRBJ1-5; 10 bases align to TRBD1. V lost 7 bases, J lost 4 bases, and 7 bases stayed unmatched. Germline-derived CDR1 and CDR2 are MNHEY and SMNVEV (reference sequence). CDR3 length equals 15 residues. The CDR3 DNA follows: TGTGCCAGCAAAAGACAGGGGGCTAAAAATCAGCCCCAGCATTTT. This gives the protein CASKRQGAKNQPQHF.

The CDR3 sequence is CASSLLTSGRIRNEQFF. CDR3 bases: TGCGCCAGCAGCTTATTGACTAGCGGGAGAATTCGGAATGAGCAGTTCTTC. The chain has TRBV5-1 and TRBJ2-1; 12 bases align to TRBD2. This CDR3 spans 17 amino acids. V lost 2 bases and J lost 7; bases outside the gene matches: 10. Germline V gene data show CDR1 as SGHRS and CDR2 as YFSETQ.

CDR3 sequence (DNA): TGTGCCAGCAGAGCCGGGGCCCCCAACTACACTGAAGCTTTCTTT. Residues: CASRAGAPNYTEAFF. This chain connects TRBV6-6 to TRBJ1-1, with a possible D match to TRBD1 (5 bases). This CDR3 region has 15 residues. Germline V gene data show CDR1 as MNHNY and CDR2 as SVGAGI (reference sequence). Trimming pared 6 bases from V and 3 bases from J, leaving 17 bases between.

V usage is TRBV30 and J usage is TRBJ2-5; possible D gene TRBD1, 6 bases. This CDR3 comprises 12 residues. The germline V and J ends were trimmed by 4 bases and 1 base, with 7 bases remaining between them. Germline values: CDR1 GTSNPN, CDR2 SVGIG (reference sequence). CDR3 in DNA: TGTGCCTGGACACAGGGCCAAGAGACCCAGTACTTC. The encoded protein is CAWTQGQETQYF.

V and J are TRBV7-2 and TRBJ2-7, with 9 nucleotides matching TRBD2. With V trimmed by 3 bases and J by 4 bases, 4 bases remained unmatched. This CDR3 is built from 14 residues. Germline-derived CDR1 and CDR2 are SGHTA and FQGNSA. As DNA, the CDR3 is TGTGCCAGCAGCTTGACTAGCGGTTCATACGAGCAGTACTTC. Residues: CASSLTSGSYEQYF.